Presented here are 13 T cell receptor beta chains from one specimen sequenced in a study of shared clonotypes between healthy human individuals. Produced via immunoSEQ multiplex PCR; TCRdb's table is partial and in-frame only. The sample gives just over 2,000,000 clones, 90% to 95% of which show up once; approximately 0.13% is in the top ten. Sequencing was carried out using naive CD4+ T cells sorted from blood. Subset: CD45RA+ positively selected. These receptors all come from a man aged 18 to 29 in good health.

The chain has TRBV6-5 and TRBJ2-2; D is uncertain. The CDR3 spans 13 residues. Trimming took off 0 bases at V and 3 bases at J, with 2 bases between the two ends. Germline V lookup: CDR1 MNHEY, CDR2 SVGAGI. As DNA, the CDR3 is TGTGCCAGCAGTTACTCATACACCGGGGAGCTGTTTTTT. Its protein is CASSYSYTGELFF.

The chain combines TRBV6-1 with TRBJ1-3; 7 nucleotides agree with TRBD1. Germline V CDR1 and CDR2: MNHNS, SASEGT. Trimming at V came to 9 bases and at J to 2 bases, leaving 4 bases not matched to a gene. This CDR3 spans 13 amino acids. CDR3 nucleotides: TGTGCCAGTCACAGGGGCGCTGGAAACACCATATATTTT. Its translation: CASHRGAGNTIYF.

Details on this clone: The sample carries other DNA sequences with the same CDR3. The V gene is TRBV5-4, the J gene TRBJ2-7; D call uncertain. Trimming took off 7 bases at V and 0 bases at J, with 8 bases between the two ends. This CDR3 is built from 12 residues. Per germline, CDR1 SGHNT and CDR2 YYREEE (reference sequence). The CDR3 spells CASSQSSYEQYF. DNA of the CDR3: TGTGCCAGCTCCCAGAGCTCCTACGAGCAGTACTTC.

The chain uses TRBV25-1 and TRBJ2-1; 11 bases line up with TRBD2. The V and J ends lost 3 bases and 4 bases, in that order; junction bases with no gene match: 2. The length of the CDR3 is 15 residues. Germline V gene data show CDR1 as MGHDK and CDR2 as SYGVNS. Here the CDR3 reads CASSETSGTYNEQFF. The CDR3 DNA follows: TGTGCCAGCAGTGAGACTAGCGGGACTTACAATGAGCAGTTCTTC.

The chain is built from TRBV29-1 and TRBJ2-7; unclear D gene. Germline loops: CDR1 SQVTM, CDR2 ANQGSEA. There are 11 residues in the CDR3. V lost 8 bases and J lost 2, with 10 bases in between. The CDR3 bases are TGCAGCCCTTACGGCGCCTACGAGCAGTACTTC. This sequence encodes CSPYGAYEQYF.

J is TRBJ2-1 and V is TRBV5-1; TRBD2 agrees at 9 bases. Trimming at V came to 5 bases and at J to 2 bases, leaving 8 bases not matched to a gene. The CDR3 extends over 16 amino acids. Per the germline V gene, CDR1 is SGHRS and CDR2 is YFSETQ. The CDR3 region has the DNA TGCGCCAGCAGGGACGGGCTAGCGGGACCCTACAATGAGCAGTTCTTC. Protein sequence: CASRDGLAGPYNEQFF.

J is TRBJ2-7 and V is TRBV11-2; D not certain. Germline CDR1 SGHAT, CDR2 FQNNGV. Between the trimmed V and J ends, which lost 3 bases and 6 bases, there was a span of 15 bases. The CDR3 sequence is 14 residues long. The CDR3 reads CASSFSGSPREQYF. The CDR3 region has the DNA TGTGCCAGCAGCTTTTCGGGCAGCCCCCGCGAGCAGTACTTC.

V gene TRBV10-3 combines with J gene TRBJ2-3; TRBD1 agrees at 7 bases. The V and J ends lost 2 bases and 4 bases, in that order; junction bases with no gene match: 3. From germline, CDR1 is ENHRY and CDR2 SYGVKD. The CDR3 totals 14 residues. The CDR3 loop is CAISEDRVPDTQYF. The CDR3, as DNA: TGTGCCATCAGTGAGGACAGGGTCCCAGATACGCAGTATTTT.

Details on this clone: The same CDR3 is also encoded by other DNA sequences in this sample. The chain combines TRBV2 with TRBJ1-1; possibly TRBD1 for D (5 bases). The CDR3 sequence is 13 residues long. V lost 4 bases, J lost 5 bases, and 11 bases lay in between. Germline V gene data show CDR1 as SNHLY and CDR2 as FYNNEI. The CDR3 spells CASSVGGRTEAFF. The DNA of the CDR3 is TGTGCCAGCAGTGTTGGGGGAAGGACTGAAGCTTTCTTT.

J is TRBJ2-7 and V is TRBV6-1; D perhaps matches TRBD1 (6 bases). CDR1 and CDR2 from the germline V gene are MNHNS and SASEGT. The CDR3 has 14 residues. Trimming removed 8 bases from V and 4 bases from J, with 18 bases in between. In DNA form, the CDR3 reads TGTGCCAGCTCCGCCCCCCCACAGGGATACGAGCAGTACTTC. As protein: CASSAPPQGYEQYF.

This clone was recorded only once. This CDR3 is CASSIRRLAAADTQYF. The CDR3 region has the DNA TGTGCCAGTAGTATAAGAAGACTAGCGGCGGCAGATACGCAGTATTTT. This sequence joins TRBV19 and TRBJ2-3; 9 positions match TRBD2. V lost 2 bases to trimming and J lost 4 bases; unmatched junction nucleotides: 7. The CDR3 loop spans 16 amino acids. CDR1 LNHDA and CDR2 SQIVND come from the germline V gene (reference sequence).

The chain carries TRBV6-5 and TRBJ2-3, with 9 positions matching TRBD2. V lost 6 bases and J lost 2; bases outside the gene matches: 6. The CDR3 loop spans 15 amino acids. CDR1 is MNHEY, CDR2 SVGAGI, per germline. CDR3 sequence (DNA): TGTGCCAGCAGAGGTCTAGCGGGGAACACAGATACGCAGTATTTT. It yields the protein CASRGLAGNTDTQYF.

CDR3 residues: CASSEQGAHQPQHF. The CDR3 nucleotides read TGTGCCAGTAGTGAACAGGGTGCGCATCAGCCCCAGCATTTT. The V gene is TRBV19, the J gene TRBJ1-5; D may be TRBD1 (6 bases). The length of the CDR3 is 14 residues. Between the trimmed V and J ends, which lost 5 bases and 5 bases, there was a span of 13 bases. CDR1 is LNHDA and CDR2 is SQIVND in the germline V gene (reference sequence).